Included here is one T cell receptor beta chain sequence, with context. Antigen: not known. TCRdb passed the 5' RACE reads through MiXCR, listing each CDR3 protein once. The data show about 250,000 distinct CDR3 sequences, about 8.9% seen once. The data are from a study of identical twins. General study findings and limits: When twins shared out-of-frame alpha sequences, those sequences had excess low generation probability. Invariant MAIT and iNKT cells are populations that could partly confound zero-insertion analyses. For monozygotic twins, models underestimated out-of-frame TCR alpha sharing. A cross-sectional statistical analysis, not follow-up of the same donors, supported the conclusions.

This sample was shared with a second study, whose subject was yellow fever vaccine responses in identical twins.

This receptor was taken from a woman younger than 35 in good health. The sample consisted of CD8+ T cells sorted from blood.

As DNA, the CDR3 is TGCGCCAGCAGCTTGGTAGCGGGGGGGCGAAGCGCAGATACGCAGTATTTT. It codes for CASSLVAGGRSADTQYF. The chain carries TRBV5-1 and TRBJ2-3, with TRBD2 identical over 11 bases. CDR3 length: 17 residues. V dropped 0 bases and J dropped 4; count of bases not matched to a gene: 7. Looked up from germline, CDR1 is SGHRS and CDR2 is YFSETQ.